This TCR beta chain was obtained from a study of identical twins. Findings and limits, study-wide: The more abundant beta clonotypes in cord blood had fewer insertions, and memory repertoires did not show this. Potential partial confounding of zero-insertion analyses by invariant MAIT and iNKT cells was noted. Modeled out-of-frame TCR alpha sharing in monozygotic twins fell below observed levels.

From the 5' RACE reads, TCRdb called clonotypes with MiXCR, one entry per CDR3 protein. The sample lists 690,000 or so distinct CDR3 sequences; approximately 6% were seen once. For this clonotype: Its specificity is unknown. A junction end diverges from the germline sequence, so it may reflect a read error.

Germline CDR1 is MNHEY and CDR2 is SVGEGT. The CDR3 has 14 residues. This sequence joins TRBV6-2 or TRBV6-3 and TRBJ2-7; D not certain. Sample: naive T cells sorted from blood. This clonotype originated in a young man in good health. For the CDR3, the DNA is TGTACCAGCAGCCCTTTACCAGGAACCTACGAGCAGTACTTC. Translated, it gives CTSSPLPGTYEQYF.